Shown below are 8 T cell receptor beta chains from a single sample sequenced in a study of molecular identifiers for immune sequencing clone quantification. TCRdb redid the calling of the PCR reads with MiXCR, one entry per CDR3 protein. The table records 97,000 or so distinct CDR3 sequences, 35% of them present only once. Specimen: naive CD8+ T cells from blood, with Jurkat cell RNA spiked in. Sample subset: FACS-sorted CD8+CD4-CCR7+CD45RA+ naive T cells. All receptors come from a human donor in good health. Some libraries in this study had Jurkat cell RNA spiked in.

The rearrangement joins TRBV13 to TRBJ1-6; D call uncertain. Germline-derived CDR1 and CDR2 are PRHDT and FYEKMQ (reference sequence). The CDR3 contains 15 residues. V was cut by 9 bases and J by 9 bases, with 21 bases left in between. The CDR3 DNA follows: TGTGCCAGTTCCCCCTCGGGGTTCACAGTTTCACCCCTCCACTTT. Protein product: CASSPSGFTVSPLHF. Variable domain in full (rest from reference TRBV13 and TRBJ1-6): AAGVIQSPRHLIKEKRETATLKCYPIPRHDTVYWYQQGPGQDPQFLISFYEKMQSDKGSIPDRFSAQQFSDYHSELNMSSLELGDSALYFCASSPSGFTVSPLHFGNGTRLTVT.

This clonotype was picked up a small number of times. The V call is TRBV9, the J call TRBJ2-5, with 8 bases aligning to TRBD2. The CDR3 covers 14 residues. CDR1 is SGDLS, CDR2 YYNGEE, per germline. V gave up 3 bases and J gave up 1 base; unmatched junction bases: 2. CDR3 DNA: TGTGCCAGCAGCGGTAGCGGGGTCCAAGAGACCCAGTACTTC. Its protein product is CASSGSGVQETQYF.

This clonotype came up many times. The rearrangement uses TRBV9 and TRBJ2-7; no clear D gene. Trimming removed 4 bases at V and 4 bases at J, with 18 bases between. The CDR3 length is 15 residues. The germline V gene encodes CDR1 SGDLS and CDR2 YYNGEE. The CDR3 reads CASSSGPSPSYEQYF. The DNA for the CDR3 is TGTGCCAGCAGCTCGGGCCCTTCACCGTCGTACGAGCAGTACTTC.

The chain carries TRBV5-4 and TRBJ2-3; a weak D match, TRBD1 (5 bases). V lost 0 bases and J lost 6, with 5 bases in between. Looked up from germline, CDR1 is SGHNT and CDR2 is YYREEE (reference sequence). The CDR3 length is 12 residues. The CDR3 bases are TGTGCCAGCAGCTTGGACAGGGATACGCAGTATTTT. This translates into CASSLDRDTQYF.

This sequence joins TRBV29-1 and TRBJ1-2; a possible D gene is TRBD1 (6 bases). The CDR3 length is 13 residues. V lost 5 bases to trimming and J lost 2 bases, with 12 bases between them. From germline, CDR1 is SQVTM and CDR2 ANQGSEA. CDR3: CSVFGGSNYGYTF. In DNA form, the CDR3 reads TGCAGCGTTTTTGGGGGCAGCAACTATGGCTACACCTTC.

The chain's CDR3 is CASSAGTGYDEQYF. The DNA of the CDR3 is TGTGCCAGCAGCGCCGGGACAGGGTACGACGAGCAGTACTTC. This rearrangement joins TRBV9 to TRBJ2-7; 9 bases are a match to TRBD1. V gave up 3 bases and J gave up 5 bases; unmatched junction bases: 6. Germline V gene data show CDR1 as SGDLS and CDR2 as YYNGEE. This CDR3 comprises 14 residues.

The chain has TRBV28 and TRBJ2-7; a possible D gene is TRBD1 (5 bases). V shed 2 bases and J shed 0 bases, with 11 bases lying between them. There are 15 residues in the CDR3. Germline CDR1 MDHEN, CDR2 SYDVKM. The CDR3 DNA is TGTGCCAGCAGTTTAGTGCAGGGCCTCTCCTACGAGCAGTACTTC. Its translation: CASSLVQGLSYEQYF.

The rearrangement links TRBV5-1 to TRBJ1-1; D remains ambiguous. CDR3 length equals 16 residues. V lost 1 base, J lost 3 bases, and 16 bases lay in between. Germline V gene lookup returns CDR1 SGHRS and CDR2 YFSETQ. Here the CDR3 reads CASSLLRRLLYTEAFF. The DNA of the CDR3 is TGCGCCAGCAGCTTGTTGCGTAGACTCCTCTACACTGAAGCTTTCTTT. The complete variable domain, with remaining parts taken from reference TRBV5-1 and TRBJ1-1, reads KAGVTQTPRYLIKTRGQQVTLSCSPISGHRSVSWYQQTPGQGLQFLFEYFSETQRNKGNFPGRFSGRQFSNSRSEMNVSTLELGDSALYLCASSLLRRLLYTEAFFGQGTRLTVV.